One sample yielded the 31 T cell receptor beta chains listed below, sequenced in a study of regulatory T cells in long-lasting Graves disease. Investigators prepared the TCR beta libraries by applying iRepertoire HTBI primers and Arm-PCR of CDR3 regions. In TCRdb, the multiplex PCR reads were re-called with MiXCR into one record per CDR3 protein. The sample contains about 620,000 distinct CDR3 sequences, roughly 15% of which appear only once. Regarding time point: newly diagnosed GD, antithyroid drugs for less than 3 months. Scientists built the TCR library using RNA that was extracted from PBMCs. The sample was also linked to a second study, of T cells in Graves' hyperthyroidism and ophthalmopathy.

Sequenced material: peripheral blood mononuclear cells (PBMCs), taken at new diagnosis, from a patient treated with antithyroid drugs. The receptors were gathered from a woman younger than 45 with Graves disease.

The V call is TRBV3-1, the J call TRBJ2-5, with 8 bases aligning to TRBD1. Germline V gene sequence: CDR1 LGHDT, CDR2 YNNKEL (reference sequence). The CDR3 is made up of 17 amino acids. V lost 5 bases, J lost 3 bases, and 14 bases stayed unmatched. The CDR3 DNA is TGTGCCAGCAGCGCACAAGGTGGGACAGGAGTTAAAGAGACCCAGTACTTC. It yields the protein CASSAQGGTGVKETQYF.

There are a few counts of this clonotype. The rearrangement joins TRBV12-3 or TRBV12-4 to TRBJ1-1, with 11 positions matching TRBD1. CDR3 size: 15 residues. Trimming removed 0 bases from V and 4 bases from J; junction bases left unmatched: 1. The CDR3 loop reads CASSLAGQGATEAFF. The CDR3 DNA reads TGTGCCAGCAGTTTAGCCGGACAGGGGGCCACTGAAGCTTTCTTT.

This clonotype was seen a handful of times. J is TRBJ1-3 and V is TRBV6-1; no firm D call. Per germline, CDR1 MNHNS and CDR2 SASEGT. V lost 9 bases, J lost 0 bases, and 12 bases lay in between. This CDR3 comprises 14 residues. CDR3 protein: CASRRMSSGNTIYF. For the CDR3, the DNA is TGTGCCAGTAGACGCATGAGCTCTGGAAACACCATATATTTT.

The rearrangement joins TRBV6-1 to TRBJ1-2; possible D gene TRBD1, 5 bases. The germline gives CDR1 MNHNS, CDR2 SASEGT. The germline V and J ends were trimmed by 6 bases and 6 bases, with 14 bases remaining between them. This CDR3 spans 13 amino acids. DNA of the CDR3: TGTGCCAGCAGCCGGGGGTGGGCCGATGGCTACACCTTC. Its translation: CASSRGWADGYTF.

This clonotype was seen a handful of times. V and J are TRBV7-9 and TRBJ2-3; 8 bases agree with TRBD1. The V and J ends lost 7 bases and 6 bases, in that order; junction bases with no gene match: 6. This CDR3 contains 13 residues. Germline CDR1 reads SEHNR; CDR2 reads FQNEAQ (reference sequence). In DNA, the CDR3 is TGTGCCAGCACCCAGGGGGCTGGGGATACGCAGTATTTT. This sequence encodes CASTQGAGDTQYF.

This clonotype was seen ten or more times. The chain combines TRBV27 with TRBJ2-4; D not certain. This CDR3 spans 13 amino acids. Trimming cost V 2 bases and J 0 bases, with 2 bases left between them. Germline V gene lookup returns CDR1 MNHEY and CDR2 SMNVEV (reference sequence). Here the CDR3 reads CASSLKAKNIQYF. The CDR3, as DNA: TGTGCCAGCAGTTTAAAAGCCAAAAACATTCAGTACTTC.

The table lists this clonotype with many counts. The chain carries TRBV20-1 and TRBJ2-1; D is uncertain. CDR3 length: 15 residues. Germline CDR1 and CDR2: DFQATT and SNEGSKA (reference sequence). V shed 3 bases and J shed 0 bases, with 12 bases lying between them. As DNA, the CDR3 is TGCAGTGCTAGGTGGCCGGGCCCCTCCTACAATGAGCAGTTCTTC. It is translated as CSARWPGPSYNEQFF.

This rearrangement joins TRBV12-3 or TRBV12-4 to TRBJ2-5; D is undetermined. This CDR3 comprises 13 residues. With 6 bases removed from V and 1 base from J, the gap between germline ends came to 9 bases. CDR3 nucleotides: TGTGCCAGCAGCACTACCGGCCAAGAGACCCAGTACTTC. Protein product: CASSTTGQETQYF.

The table lists this clonotype with many counts. The chain links TRBV10-3 to TRBJ1-5, with TRBD1 identical over 7 bases. This CDR3 region has 16 residues. Germline assignment: CDR1 ENHRY and CDR2 SYGVKD. V lost 5 bases and J lost 6; bases outside the gene matches: 13. CDR3: CAISQEVRGLGQPQHF. The CDR3 DNA sequence: TGTGCCATCAGTCAAGAGGTTAGGGGGCTGGGTCAGCCCCAGCATTTT.

The chain employs TRBV4-2 and TRBJ2-7, with D perhaps assigned TRBD1 or TRBD2 (5 bases each). CDR3 length equals 14 residues. V was clipped by 1 base and J by 2 bases, with 9 bases between them. Germline values: CDR1 LGHNA, CDR2 YNFKEQ. As DNA, the CDR3 is TGTGCCAGCAGCCAAGCGGGGCCAGCCTACGAGCAGTACTTC. Its protein product is CASSQAGPAYEQYF.

A remark on this clonotype: A much larger clone sits a single nucleotide away, making a read error possible. The chain recombines TRBV19 with TRBJ1-1, with 8 bases identical to TRBD1. The germline gives CDR1 LNHDA, CDR2 SQIVND (reference sequence). V trimming: 3 bases; J trimming: 4 bases; junction bases outside the gene matches: 4. The CDR3 is 14 amino acids. In DNA, the CDR3 is TGTGCCAGTAGTATCAGGGGGCGGAGCACTGAAGCTTTCTTT. Residues: CASSIRGRSTEAFF.

The CDR3 DNA follows: TGTGCCAGCAGAATAACCGCAGCGGGAGGGCGAAACGAGCAGTACTTC. Amino acids: CASRITAAGGRNEQYF. This chain uses TRBV6-1 with TRBJ2-7; 10 bases line up with TRBD2. The CDR3 contains 16 residues. V lost 6 bases to trimming and J lost 5 bases; unmatched junction nucleotides: 13. Germline assignment: CDR1 MNHNS and CDR2 SASEGT.

This chain joins TRBV4-2 and TRBJ2-1; 7 bases fit TRBD1. Losses at the gene ends were 4 bases for V and 0 bases for J; bases not matched to a gene: 9. CDR1 and CDR2 (germline): LGHNA, YNFKEQ. The CDR3 extends over 17 amino acids. This CDR3 is CASSLGFDRASYNEQFF. The DNA for the CDR3 is TGTGCCAGCAGCCTCGGATTTGACAGGGCCTCCTACAATGAGCAGTTCTTC.

V gene TRBV11-2 combines with J gene TRBJ2-6; 8 bases match TRBD1. The length of the CDR3 is 19 residues. Looked up from germline, CDR1 is SGHAT and CDR2 is FQNNGV. The trim removed 5 bases at V and 0 bases at J, leaving 12 bases unmatched. The DNA of the CDR3 is TGTGCCAGCAGCGCAACCTTCGGGACAGGCTACTCTGGGGCCAACGTCCTGACTTTC. This translates into CASSATFGTGYSGANVLTF.

The table lists this clonotype with many counts. J is TRBJ2-2 and V is TRBV12-5; 12 nucleotides line up with TRBD2. The junction had 13 bases not matched to a gene; V was cut back by 2 bases and J by 6 bases. CDR3 size: 19 residues. CDR1 LGHNT and CDR2 FRNRAP come from the germline V gene. CDR3: CASGLWTSGTSLESGELFF. The CDR3 DNA is TGTGCTAGTGGTTTGTGGACTAGCGGGACATCCCTCGAATCCGGGGAGCTGTTTTTT.

This clonotype was observed many times. This rearrangement joins TRBV7-2 to TRBJ1-4, with TRBD1 identical over 11 bases. The V gene's germline CDR1 is SGHTA and CDR2 FQGNSA. The CDR3 sequence is 17 residues long. J lost 2 bases, V lost 1 base, and 3 bases had no gene match. This CDR3 reads CASSLGTGGWTNEKLFF. For the CDR3, the DNA is TGTGCCAGCAGCTTAGGGACAGGGGGCTGGACTAATGAAAAACTGTTTTTT.

This clonotype was counted at least ten times. The chain uses TRBV28 and TRBJ1-2, with D uncertain. CDR1 and CDR2 from the germline V gene are MDHEN and SYDVKM. V dropped 3 bases and J dropped 0 bases, with 17 bases sitting between them. The CDR3 contains 17 residues. The CDR3 nucleotides read TGTGCCAGCAGTTTTATTCCCGCCGACCGGTCTAACTATGGCTACACCTTC. Its protein product is CASSFIPADRSNYGYTF.

This clonotype has more than one count but fewer than ten. This CDR3 is CASSLGMGPNQPQHF. Here the CDR3 DNA reads TGCGCCAGCAGCCTAGGAATGGGACCGAATCAGCCCCAGCATTTT. The chain combines TRBV5-1 with TRBJ1-5; D perhaps matches TRBD1 (5 bases). Trimming removed 4 bases at V and 4 bases at J, with 15 bases between. The CDR3 is made up of 15 amino acids. From germline, CDR1 is SGHRS and CDR2 YFSETQ.

This clonotype occurred many times. This sequence joins TRBV7-2 and TRBJ2-5, with TRBD1 matching over 9 bases. The CDR3 covers 14 residues. Germline V gene sequence: CDR1 SGHTA, CDR2 FQGNSA. J was trimmed by 5 bases and V by 6 bases; bases with no gene match: 7. Written as DNA, the CDR3 is TGTGCCAGCAGACTAACAGGGGGCCAGGAGACCCAGTACTTC. Translation: CASRLTGGQETQYF.

This clonotype was seen more than once but under ten times. V is TRBV19 and J is TRBJ2-4; tentative D call: TRBD1 (6 bases). The J call may be faulty, since TRBJ2-5 better matches the DNA end. Looked up from germline, CDR1 is LNHDA and CDR2 is SQIVND (reference sequence). The CDR3 is 13 residues long. The DNA for the CDR3 is TGTGCCAGTAGTCGGGACACGGCGGAGACCCAGTACTTC. This encodes CASSRDTAETQYF.

Many counts were recorded for this clonotype. The chain recombines TRBV19 with TRBJ2-1; D is possibly TRBD1 (5 bases). This CDR3 has 12 amino acids. The germline V gene encodes CDR1 LNHDA and CDR2 SQIVND (reference sequence). V was cut by 5 bases and J by 7 bases, with 9 bases left in between. The CDR3 coding sequence is TGTGCCAGTAGTGTTGGGGCGAATGAGCAGTTCTTC. It is translated as CASSVGANEQFF.

This clonotype was observed at least ten times. The chain joins TRBV12-3 or TRBV12-4 to TRBJ1-4, with D unresolved. The CDR3 is 15 residues long. Trimming left V 3 bases short and J 4 bases short, with 12 bases between. DNA for the CDR3: TGTGCCAGCAGTTTTTCGCCGGTGGATAATGAAAAACTGTTTTTT. This encodes CASSFSPVDNEKLFF.

This clonotype was observed many times. The genes are TRBV28 and TRBJ2-5; the D gene is possibly TRBD1 (6 bases). The CDR3 has 12 residues. Germline V gives CDR1 MDHEN, CDR2 SYDVKM. Trimming left V 4 bases short and J 9 bases short, with 12 bases between. The CDR3 DNA follows: TGTGCCAGCAGTTGGGGGCCCAGAGCCCAGTACTTC. Encoded protein: CASSWGPRAQYF.

This clonotype was seen at least ten times. V gene TRBV20-1 combines with J gene TRBJ2-1; D remains ambiguous. The V gene lost 3 bases and the J gene lost 7 bases, with 19 bases spanning the gap. CDR1 and CDR2 (germline): DFQATT, SNEGSKA (reference sequence). The CDR3 sequence is 15 residues long. The CDR3 nucleotides read TGCAGTGCTAGTTCGCCCAGCCTCCGACGGAATGAGCAGTTCTTC. Amino acids: CSASSPSLRRNEQFF.

V usage is TRBV24-1 and J usage is TRBJ1-1; 8 nucleotides line up with TRBD1. The CDR3 length is 13 residues. Per germline, CDR1 KGHDR and CDR2 SFDVKD. J was trimmed by 7 bases and V by 9 bases; bases with no gene match: 9. DNA for the CDR3: TGTGCCACCGGGTCTCACAGGGGGAATGAAGCTTTCTTT. Residues: CATGSHRGNEAFF.

Worth noting for this clonotype: A read error may explain this, as a much larger clone is one base away. The chain uses TRBV11-3 and TRBJ2-1, with 8 bases lining up with TRBD2. Germline lookup yields CDR1 SGHNT and CDR2 YENEEA. With V trimmed by 2 bases and J by 6 bases, 6 bases remained unmatched. The CDR3 totals 15 residues. CDR3 residues: CASSLSRAGANEQFF. CDR3 sequence (DNA): TGTGCCAGCAGCTTAAGTAGAGCGGGAGCCAATGAGCAGTTCTTC. Complete variable domain (other parts from reference TRBV11-3 and TRBJ2-1): EAGVVQSPRYKIIEKKQPVAFWCNPISGHNTLYWYLQNLGQGPELLIRYENEEAVDDSQLPKDRFSAERLKGVDSTLKIQPAELGDSAVYLCASSLSRAGANEQFFGPGTRLTVL.

This clonotype was detected many times. CDR3 coding DNA: TGCAGCGTACTGGACAGAAAGAGTTACAATGAGCAGTTCTTC. Its protein is CSVLDRKSYNEQFF. The chain has TRBV29-1 and TRBJ2-1, with D possibly being TRBD1 (6 bases). The CDR3 covers 14 residues. V was shortened by 6 bases and J by 4 bases, with 16 bases between the two germline ends. Germline loops: CDR1 SQVTM, CDR2 ANQGSEA.

This clonotype came up many times. This sequence joins TRBV9 and TRBJ2-5; a possible D gene is TRBD2 (5 bases). Trimming removed 3 bases at V and 6 bases at J, with 15 bases between. The length of the CDR3 is 14 residues. From germline, CDR1 is SGDLS and CDR2 YYNGEE. CDR3: CASSGSRGLKTQYF. For the CDR3, the DNA is TGTGCCAGCAGCGGCAGTCGGGGTTTAAAGACCCAGTACTTC.

This clonotype was seen repeatedly, ten times or more. This rearrangement joins TRBV6-4 to TRBJ2-1; D unresolved. This CDR3 has 14 residues. Trimming removed 3 bases from V and 1 base from J, with 7 bases in between. Germline assignment: CDR1 MRHNA and CDR2 SNTAGT. The CDR3 DNA sequence: TGTGCCAGCAGTGAAAGCGCGTCCTACAATGAGCAGTTCTTC. It encodes CASSESASYNEQFF.

This clonotype has a handful of counts. V gene TRBV7-3 combines with J gene TRBJ1-5; TRBD1 might be the D (6 bases). The V and J ends lost 1 base and 16 bases respectively, with 20 bases between them. The CDR3 has 14 amino acids. Looked up from germline, CDR1 is SGHTA and CDR2 is FQGTGA. Here the CDR3 reads CASSLKQTGGYGHF. The CDR3 DNA follows: TGTGCCAGCAGCTTAAAACAGACAGGAGGTTATGGACATTTT.

The chain combines TRBV2 with TRBJ2-7; no reliable D call. CDR1 and CDR2 (germline): SNHLY, FYNNEI. The CDR3 totals 13 residues. V was clipped by 7 bases and J by 2 bases, with 12 bases between them. CDR3 sequence: CASTRVGPYEQYF. In DNA form, the CDR3 reads TGTGCCAGCACTAGGGTAGGCCCCTACGAGCAGTACTTC.